One sample yielded the 30 T cell receptor beta chains listed below, sequenced in a study of identical twins. TCRdb reprocessed the 5' RACE reads via MiXCR and lists one record per CDR3 protein. The table records 500,000 to 600,000 distinct CDR3 sequences, less than 25% of them present only once. This sample also belongs to another study, concerning T cells expressing NK-cell markers.

Sequenced material: CD4+ T cells sorted from blood. The receptors were sampled from a woman younger than 30 in good health.

CDR3 sequence: CASTPLPNEQFF. The CDR3, as DNA: TGTGCCAGCACCCCCCTCCCCAATGAGCAGTTCTTC. The J gene is TRBJ2-1, the V gene TRBV7-9; D ambiguous. The V and J ends lost 7 bases and 6 bases respectively, with 10 bases between them. The length of the CDR3 is 12 residues. Germline CDR1 reads SEHNR; CDR2 reads FQNEAQ (reference sequence).

This clonotype was counted a few times. V gene TRBV7-2 combines with J gene TRBJ2-3, with a tentative D call TRBD2 (6 bases). This CDR3 has 13 residues. Germline V CDR1 and CDR2: SGHTA, FQGNSA. V lost 5 bases to trimming and J lost 12 bases, with 18 bases between them. The CDR3, as DNA: TGTGCCAGCAGCCATGCCTCGGCGGGGTCACAGTATTTT. As protein: CASSHASAGSQYF.

There are a few counts of this clonotype. The V gene is TRBV6-2 or TRBV6-3, the J gene TRBJ2-1; D is unresolved. CDR1 is MNHEY, CDR2 SVGEGT, per germline. This CDR3 comprises 12 residues. The V and J ends lost 6 bases and 10 bases respectively, with 13 bases between them. The CDR3 DNA reads TGTGCCAGCAGGGATTCGAAGTTGGAGCAGTTCTTC. Its translation is CASRDSKLEQFF.

This clonotype came up a few times. The chain carries TRBV12-3 or TRBV12-4 and TRBJ1-1; no clear D. This CDR3 contains 15 residues. Trimming shortened V by 3 bases and J by 5 bases, and 16 bases separated the two germline ends. CDR3 coding DNA: TGTGCCAGCAGTTTTTCGGGTCGGATCTTAACTGAAGCTTTCTTT. Translating it yields CASSFSGRILTEAFF.

This clonotype was detected a few times. This chain links TRBV7-2 with TRBJ2-1, with D unclear. CDR1 is SGHTA, CDR2 FQGNSA, per germline. Trimming shortened V by 1 base and J by 11 bases, and 9 bases separated the two germline ends. The CDR3 runs to 12 residues. This CDR3 is CASSLDGRKQFF. CDR3 nucleotide sequence: TGTGCCAGCAGCTTAGATGGCAGGAAGCAGTTCTTC.

The chain employs TRBV6-1 and TRBJ2-2; D might be TRBD2 (6 bases). The CDR3 contains 17 residues. V was pared by 6 bases and J by 6 bases, with 23 bases between. Germline loops: CDR1 MNHNS, CDR2 SASEGT. DNA for the CDR3: TGTGCCAGCAGCCGACGCCCTGAGATGACTAGATCCGGGGAGCTGTTTTTT. It translates to CASSRRPEMTRSGELFF.

The J gene is TRBJ2-3, the V gene TRBV3-1; 11 nucleotides match TRBD2. Trimming at V came to 5 bases and at J to 5 bases, leaving 9 bases not matched to a gene. CDR3 length equals 16 residues. Germline assignment: CDR1 LGHDT and CDR2 YNNKEL (reference sequence). The chain's CDR3 is CASSVLLAGVGDTQYF. CDR3 in DNA: TGTGCCAGCAGCGTTTTACTAGCGGGAGTCGGAGATACGCAGTATTTT.

The chain joins TRBV7-2 to TRBJ2-3; TRBD1 agrees at 8 bases. This CDR3 is 16 amino acids long. With 4 bases clipped from V and 2 bases from J, the junction kept 8 bases outside the gene matches. Germline V gives CDR1 SGHTA, CDR2 FQGNSA. For the CDR3, the DNA is TGTGCCAGCAGCTCACAGGGGGTGGTATTCACAGATACGCAGTATTTT. Translation: CASSSQGVVFTDTQYF.

The gene calls are TRBV20-1 and TRBJ2-3, with 16 bases fitting TRBD2. CDR3 size: 16 residues. The V segment lost 5 bases and the J segment 2 bases; nucleotides outside the gene matches: 4. Per germline, CDR1 DFQATT and CDR2 SNEGSKA (reference sequence). CDR3 sequence reads: CSAGGLAGGPTDTQYF. In DNA form, the CDR3 reads TGCAGTGCTGGGGGACTAGCGGGAGGGCCCACAGATACGCAGTATTTT.

The chain joins TRBV2 to TRBJ1-6; D remains ambiguous. The CDR3 is made up of 16 amino acids. Per the germline V gene, CDR1 is SNHLY and CDR2 is FYNNEI. V shed 5 bases and J shed 5 bases, with 16 bases lying between them. In DNA, the CDR3 is TGTGCCAGCAGTCGCGAGAGCGCCGTAAATAATTCACCCCTCCACTTT. Translated, it gives CASSRESAVNNSPLHF.

This rearrangement joins TRBV9 to TRBJ2-3; D possibly corresponds to TRBD1 (5 bases). Germline V gene lookup returns CDR1 SGDLS and CDR2 YYNGEE. The length of the CDR3 is 12 residues. DNA of the CDR3: TGTGCAAGGCACAGGAAAGAAGATACGCAGTATTTT. As protein: CARHRKEDTQYF.

Concerning this clonotype: An end of the junction differs from the germline gene, which may be a read error. This chain uses TRBV20-1 with TRBJ2-1, with TRBD2 matching 7 bases. The CDR3 is 17 residues long. The germline gives CDR1 DFQATT, CDR2 SNEGSKA (reference sequence). In DNA form, the CDR3 reads TGCTGTGCTAGAGAAGCAAGGCGGACTAGCTCCTACAATGAGCAGTTCTTC. Its protein is CCAREARRTSSYNEQFF.

The chain uses TRBV7-2 and TRBJ2-1, with 8 bases matching TRBD2. Trimming cost V 1 base and J 7 bases; bases outside gene matches: 6. This CDR3 spans 15 amino acids. The V gene's germline CDR1 is SGHTA and CDR2 FQGNSA. This chain's CDR3 is CASSLGREGRNEQFF. The DNA of the CDR3 is TGTGCCAGCAGCTTAGGTCGGGAGGGCAGAAATGAGCAGTTCTTC.

The J gene is TRBJ2-1, the V gene TRBV19; D gene unclear. Germline CDR1 LNHDA, CDR2 SQIVND (reference sequence). This CDR3 is 14 amino acids long. Trimming took 5 bases from V and 6 from J, leaving 14 bases between them. The chain's CDR3 is CASSLTLGRNEQFF. The CDR3, as DNA: TGTGCCAGTAGTTTGACTTTGGGCCGCAATGAGCAGTTCTTC.

The chain carries TRBV4-1 and TRBJ2-3, with 11 bases matching TRBD2. CDR3 length: 17 residues. The germline CDR1 and CDR2 sequences are MGHRA and YSYEKL. V lost 1 base, J lost 0 bases, and 3 bases stayed unmatched. CDR3 in DNA: TGCGCCAGCAGCCAAGTCCGACTAGCGGGAAGCACAGATACGCAGTATTTT. This codes for CASSQVRLAGSTDTQYF.

V is TRBV6-1 and J is TRBJ1-2; TRBD1 aligns across 7 bases. The germline gives CDR1 MNHNS, CDR2 SASEGT. The CDR3 is 14 residues long. V dropped 7 bases and J dropped 8; count of bases not matched to a gene: 13. Written as DNA, the CDR3 is TGTGCCAGCACCCTCGACAGGGCCGGAGGAGGCTACACCTTC. The encoded protein is CASTLDRAGGGYTF.

The chain employs TRBV3-1 and TRBJ2-7; TRBD2 agrees at 11 bases. CDR3 length: 17 amino acids. The ends lost 1 base at V and 2 bases at J; junction bases unmatched: 7. Germline V gene data show CDR1 as LGHDT and CDR2 as YNNKEL (reference sequence). This CDR3 reads CASSQGASGGYTYEQYF. The CDR3 region has the DNA TGTGCCAGCAGCCAAGGGGCTAGCGGGGGGTACACCTACGAGCAGTACTTC.

This clonotype has just a few counts. The V and J genes are TRBV20-1 and TRBJ2-7, with no clear D. Trimming pared 0 bases from V and 2 bases from J, leaving 14 bases between. The CDR3 covers 15 residues. Germline V CDR1 and CDR2: DFQATT, SNEGSKA (reference sequence). CDR3 protein: CSARDGEGRPYEQYF. CDR3 in DNA: TGCAGTGCTAGAGACGGCGAAGGACGCCCCTACGAGCAGTACTTC.

This clonotype showed up just a few times. The chain employs TRBV6-1 and TRBJ2-7; TRBD1 is a possible D gene (6 bases). Germline CDR1 MNHNS, CDR2 SASEGT. V was trimmed by 10 bases and J by 6 bases, leaving 19 bases between them. This CDR3 comprises 13 residues. This CDR3 is CATRTSGVGEQYF. The CDR3 nucleotides are TGTGCCACCAGAACGTCAGGGGTCGGCGAGCAGTACTTC.

The V gene is TRBV9, the J gene TRBJ1-6; TRBD1 aligns across 9 bases. CDR1 and CDR2 from the germline V gene are SGDLS and YYNGEE. Germline trimming cut 0 bases from V and 12 bases from J; bases unmatched to any gene: 16. CDR3 length: 18 residues. CDR3 residues: CASSVVRTGGKWSIPLHF. The CDR3 DNA reads TGTGCCAGCAGCGTAGTACGAACAGGGGGCAAGTGGTCAATACCCCTCCACTTT.

This sequence joins TRBV29-1 and TRBJ2-7, with a tentative D call TRBD2 (6 bases). Germline V gene sequence: CDR1 SQVTM, CDR2 ANQGSEA. V dropped 4 bases and J dropped 6 bases, with 13 bases sitting between them. This CDR3 is built from 12 residues. In DNA form, the CDR3 reads TGCAGCGTTGGAGGTCTAGCGCTCGAGCAGTACTTC. It codes for CSVGGLALEQYF.

The genes are TRBV12-3 or TRBV12-4 and TRBJ1-5; perhaps TRBD1 as D (6 bases). This CDR3 spans 16 amino acids. V lost 8 bases to trimming and J lost 2 bases, with 19 bases between them. The CDR3 reads CASSIGGAQRNQPQHF. CDR3 in DNA: TGTGCCAGCTCTATTGGGGGGGCGCAGCGCAATCAGCCCCAGCATTTT.

This chain uses TRBV11-2 with TRBJ1-5, with D possibly TRBD1 on 5 matching bases. The CDR3 has 15 residues. V was shortened by 1 base and J by 0 bases, with 7 bases between the two germline ends. Germline CDR1 reads SGHAT; CDR2 reads FQNNGV. CDR3 nucleotides: TGTGCCAGCAGCTTAGCCGGGGCTAGCAATCAGCCCCAGCATTTT. Residues: CASSLAGASNQPQHF. The full variable domain, in which reference TRBV11-2 and TRBJ1-5 provide the parts outside the CDR3, is EAGVAQSPRYKIIEKRQSVAFWCNPISGHATLYWYQQILGQGPKLLIQFQNNGVVDDSQLPKDRFSAERLKGVDSTLKIQPAKLEDSAVYLCASSLAGASNQPQHFGDGTRLSIL.

The chain recombines TRBV23-1 with TRBJ2-3, with D unclear. TRBV23-1 belongs to the ORF category, with a function that is uncertain. CDR3 length equals 15 residues. The V and J ends lost 3 bases and 1 base respectively, with 11 bases between them. The CDR3 region has the DNA TGCGCCAGCAGTCACCCCGGGCCTCGCACAGATACGCAGTATTTT. Protein sequence: CASSHPGPRTDTQYF.

The chain uses TRBV6-1 and TRBJ2-1; 7 bases map to TRBD1. Germline V gives CDR1 MNHNS, CDR2 SASEGT. CDR3 size: 14 residues. After removal of 6 bases from V and 9 bases from J, the junction contained 11 bases not matched to a gene. The CDR3 sequence: CASSDRDRRGEQFF. CDR3 DNA sequence: TGTGCCAGCAGCGACAGGGACCGACGAGGTGAGCAGTTCTTC.

The chain is built from TRBV7-3 and TRBJ2-3; TRBD2 matches 11 bases. The CDR3 loop spans 16 amino acids. Looked up from germline, CDR1 is SGHTA and CDR2 is FQGTGA. V gave up 3 bases and J gave up 7 bases; unmatched junction bases: 9. The CDR3 nucleotides are TGTGCCAGCAGCTTCAATAGCGGGGGGGCGTCGTATACGCAGTATTTT. Translating gives CASSFNSGGASYTQYF.

The rearrangement links TRBV3-1 to TRBJ2-7, with a possible D match to TRBD1 (5 bases). Per germline, CDR1 LGHDT and CDR2 YNNKEL (reference sequence). CDR3 length: 15 amino acids. Trimming removed 8 bases at V and 4 bases at J, with 21 bases between. The DNA for the CDR3 is TGTGCCAGCGCCGCGACCCGACGAAGGGGATACGAGCAGTACTTC. Protein sequence: CASAATRRRGYEQYF.

The chain links TRBV10-3 to TRBJ1-2, with TRBD1 matching over 8 bases. V was pared by 5 bases and J by 2 bases, with 1 base of the junction left unmatched. There are 13 residues in the CDR3. The V gene's germline CDR1 is ENHRY and CDR2 SYGVKD. CDR3 residues: CAISRQGNYGYTF. The CDR3 nucleotides read TGTGCCATCAGTCGACAGGGGAACTATGGCTACACCTTC.

In its sample, this clonotype was seen a few times. This chain joins TRBV6-5 and TRBJ1-1, with TRBD1 matching over 10 bases. CDR1 and CDR2 (germline): MNHEY, SVGAGI. The CDR3 runs to 14 residues. J lost 6 bases, V lost 2 bases, and 3 bases had no gene match. The chain's CDR3 is CASSYRDRGSEAFF. Written as DNA, the CDR3 is TGTGCCAGCAGTTACAGGGACAGGGGCTCTGAAGCTTTCTTT.

This chain uses TRBV20-1 with TRBJ2-6; D is ambiguous. Trimming removed 6 bases from V and 2 bases from J, with 5 bases in between. CDR1 and CDR2 (germline): DFQATT, SNEGSKA (reference sequence). This CDR3 contains 12 residues. The CDR3 nucleotides are TGCAGTGCCCCTACTGGGGCCAACGTCCTGACTTTC. Translation: CSAPTGANVLTF.